These 27 T cell receptor beta chains share one sample of origin, sequenced in a study of T cell repertoires in cytomegalovirus infection. TCRdb used MiXCR to reprocess the reads, holding one entry per CDR3 protein. The sample carries roughly 990,000 distinct CDR3 sequences, less than 35% recorded once. These receptors' targets are unknown. The starting material was cultured CD8+ T cells from PBMCs, obtained from culture after CMV antigen stimulation. All receptors derive from a human donor in good health (CMV status not recorded). Some clones in this sample may be carry-over from other donors' samples.

This rearrangement joins TRBV4-1 to TRBJ1-5; D is ambiguous. V lost 5 bases and J 2 bases, leaving 16 bases between the germline ends. The CDR3 runs 16 residues. From germline, CDR1 is MGHRA and CDR2 YSYEKL. The CDR3 sequence is CASSSSEGVGNQPQHF. The CDR3 DNA reads as TGCGCCAGCAGCTCCAGTGAGGGAGTCGGCAATCAGCCCCAGCATTTT.

This clonotype came up a few times. The J gene is TRBJ2-7, the V gene TRBV7-9; 11 bases match TRBD1. Germline CDR1 is SEHNR and CDR2 is FQNEAQ (reference sequence). With V trimmed by 8 bases and J by 4 bases, 10 bases remained unmatched. The CDR3 spans 15 residues. The CDR3 DNA is TGTGCCAGCGGCCTCCAGGGACAGGGGGTGTACGAGCAGTACTTC. Translating it yields CASGLQGQGVYEQYF.

This clonotype was detected a few times. The CDR3 nucleotides read TGTGCCAGCAGCGACAACCCGGGACTAGCGGGCTCCGCATCCTACAATGAGCAGTTCTTC. Its protein product is CASSDNPGLAGSASYNEQFF. The V and J genes are TRBV9 and TRBJ2-1, with 12 bases fitting TRBD2. V gave up 3 bases and J gave up 1 base; unmatched junction bases: 14. The CDR3 sequence is 20 residues long. CDR1 is SGDLS, CDR2 YYNGEE, per germline.

There are a few counts of this clonotype. This chain connects TRBV19 to TRBJ1-2; perhaps TRBD1 as D (5 bases). Per germline, CDR1 LNHDA and CDR2 SQIVND (reference sequence). Trimming cost V 8 bases and J 1 base, with 14 bases left between them. CDR3 length: 14 residues. This chain's CDR3 is CASYHKGLNYGYTF. CDR3 nucleotides: TGTGCCAGTTATCACAAGGGGCTTAACTATGGCTACACCTTC. The variable domain in full, with the rest retrieved from reference TRBV19 and TRBJ1-2, is DGGITQSPKYLFRKEGQNVTLSCEQNLNHDAMYWYRQDPGQGLRLIYYSQIVNDFQKGDIAEGYSVSREKKESFPLTVTSAQKNPTAFYLCASYHKGLNYGYTFGSGTRLTVV.

The table lists this clonotype with a few counts. The chain employs TRBV29-1 and TRBJ2-1; D may match TRBD1 or TRBD2 (5 bases each). This CDR3 has 14 residues. Germline V gene data show CDR1 as SQVTM and CDR2 as ANQGSEA. V shed 3 bases and J shed 3 bases, with 12 bases lying between them. The CDR3 region has the DNA TGCAGCGTTGAGGGGGAGTACGGCTACAATGAGCAGTTCTTC. Its translation is CSVEGEYGYNEQFF.

This clonotype has more than one count but fewer than ten. The chain recombines TRBV7-9 with TRBJ2-6, with 8 positions matching TRBD1. CDR3 length: 18 residues. Trimming removed 5 bases from V and 4 bases from J; junction bases left unmatched: 13. Germline V CDR1 and CDR2: SEHNR, FQNEAQ (reference sequence). In DNA form, the CDR3 reads TGTGCCAGCAGCACAAGACAGGGGCTCGAGCCCGGGGCCAACGTCCTGACTTTC. Amino acids: CASSTRQGLEPGANVLTF.

This clonotype was seen a few times. The rearrangement uses TRBV7-9 and TRBJ2-2; no clear D. Trimming pared 5 bases from V and 0 bases from J, leaving 16 bases between. The CDR3 spans 17 residues. CDR1 and CDR2 from the germline V gene are SEHNR and FQNEAQ (reference sequence). Written as DNA, the CDR3 is TGTGCCAGCAGCCCCGTTATTTGGGGAACGAACACCGGGGAGCTGTTTTTT. It specifies CASSPVIWGTNTGELFF.

Comment on this clonotype: A junction end diverges from the germline sequence, so it may reflect a read error. The rearrangement uses TRBV12-3 or TRBV12-4 and TRBJ2-7; D is unresolved. This CDR3 is built from 12 residues. The CDR3 nucleotides are TGTGTCAGCAGTTGGGGAAACTACGAGCAGTACTTC. Translating it yields CVSSWGNYEQYF.

The chain has TRBV29-1 and TRBJ2-1; 8 nucleotides line up with TRBD2. The length of the CDR3 is 14 residues. Germline CDR1 reads SQVTM; CDR2 reads ANQGSEA. With V trimmed by 7 bases and J by 2 bases, 7 bases remained unmatched. CDR3 sequence (DNA): TGCAGCGCCCTCGAACTAGCGGCCTACAATGAGCAGTTCTTC. Its protein is CSALELAAYNEQFF.

This clonotype turned up a few times. J is TRBJ1-4 and V is TRBV7-9; a weak D match, TRBD1 (5 bases). The CDR3 runs 14 residues. Trimming stripped 3 bases from V and 12 bases from J, with 17 bases between. Germline lookup yields CDR1 SEHNR and CDR2 FQNEAQ (reference sequence). CDR3 nucleotides: TGTGCCAGCAGCTTGGGACCCTCTCCTGGGGAACTGTTTTTT. This gives the protein CASSLGPSPGELFF.

The table lists this clonotype with a few counts. The chain combines TRBV4-1 with TRBJ2-7; a weak D match, TRBD2 (5 bases). The CDR3 runs 16 residues. Germline values: CDR1 MGHRA, CDR2 YSYEKL. V was pared by 9 bases and J by 0 bases, with 21 bases between. CDR3 nucleotides: TGCGCCAGAACCGGGGAGAGGCCGGGGAGCTCCTACGAGCAGTACGTC. Amino acid sequence: CARTGERPGSSYEQYV.

The chain carries TRBV27 and TRBJ1-5; tentative D call: TRBD1 (6 bases). The V gene's germline CDR1 is MNHEY and CDR2 SMNVEV (reference sequence). The CDR3 covers 13 residues. With 6 bases removed from V and 11 bases from J, the gap between germline ends came to 17 bases. CDR3 region: CASSGWERGAQHF. CDR3 bases: TGTGCCAGCAGCGGTTGGGAAAGGGGGGCCCAGCATTTT.

The chain is built from TRBV6-2 or TRBV6-3 and TRBJ2-3; the D gene is possibly TRBD2 (5 bases). The CDR3 length is 15 residues. Germline V gives CDR1 MNHEY, CDR2 SVGEGT. V was clipped by 0 bases and J by 6 bases, with 13 bases between them. CDR3 residues: CASSYSPLQRDTQYF. Here the CDR3 DNA reads TGTGCCAGCAGTTACTCTCCCTTGCAGCGGGATACGCAGTATTTT.

In its sample, this clonotype was seen a few times. The chain employs TRBV4-2 and TRBJ2-2; 11 nucleotides line up with TRBD2. From germline, CDR1 is LGHNA and CDR2 YNFKEQ. CDR3 length: 20 amino acids. The trim removed 4 bases at V and 0 bases at J, leaving 13 bases unmatched. The DNA for the CDR3 is TGTGCCAGCAGCCCAGACGGGGGACTAGCGGTGTCTGCGAACACCGGGGAGCTGTTTTTT. Its protein is CASSPDGGLAVSANTGELFF.

This clonotype was found many times. The chain carries TRBV2 and TRBJ2-1; D is perhaps TRBD1 or TRBD2 (5 bases each). CDR1 is SNHLY, CDR2 FYNNEI, per germline. The CDR3 covers 17 residues. V was shortened by 2 bases and J by 0 bases, with 14 bases between the two germline ends. CDR3 sequence (DNA): TGTGCCAGCAGTGAATCTTTGGGGACGAACTCCTACAATGAGCAGTTCTTC. Residues: CASSESLGTNSYNEQFF.

This chain joins TRBV18 and TRBJ1-2, with 7 positions matching TRBD1. After removal of 3 bases from V and 2 bases from J, the junction contained 6 bases not matched to a gene. This CDR3 is built from 15 residues. Germline loops: CDR1 KGHSH, CDR2 LQKENI. Here the CDR3 reads CASSPLSDRNYGYTF. In nucleotides, the CDR3 is TGTGCCAGCTCACCCCTTTCGGACAGGAACTATGGCTACACCTTC.

Turning to this clonotype: Germline is not matched at one junction end, which may reflect a read error. V is TRBV4-1 and J is TRBJ2-7; 8 bases are shared with TRBD1. The CDR3 is made up of 13 amino acids. CDR1 and CDR2 (germline): MGHRA, YSYEKL. The CDR3 bases are TGCGCCAGCAGATCCCAGGGGGCCTACGAGCGGTACTTC. It translates to CASRSQGAYERYF.

This clonotype occurred a few times. This chain connects TRBV6-1 to TRBJ1-1; D not resolved. This CDR3 is built from 17 residues. Germline CDR1 and CDR2: MNHNS and SASEGT. Trimming pared 2 bases from V and 2 bases from J, leaving 18 bases between. In DNA, the CDR3 is TGTGCCAGCAGTGAATGGGGAAAGGGTCCCTTAAACACTGAAGCTTTCTTT. Translating gives CASSEWGKGPLNTEAFF.

This clonotype has a handful of counts. The V and J genes are TRBV6-8 and TRBJ1-2; 7 nucleotides line up with TRBD1. The CDR3 totals 15 residues. Germline loops: CDR1 MNHGY, CDR2 SAAAGT. V shed 0 bases and J 2 bases; nucleotides not matched to a gene: 3. The CDR3 nucleotides are TGTGCCAGCAGTTACTCTCTGACAGGGAACTATGGCTACACCTTC. Translated, it gives CASSYSLTGNYGYTF.

This clonotype was detected a few times. Relative to the germline gene, one junction end is altered; a read error may explain this. In nucleotides, the CDR3 is TGCGCCAGCAGCCAAGCATACACAACCTACCATGAGCAGTTCTTC. Amino acid sequence: CASSQAYTTYHEQFF. The rearrangement uses TRBV4-1 and TRBJ2-1, with D unclear. Germline loops: CDR1 MGHRA, CDR2 YSYEKL. This CDR3 has 15 residues.

This clonotype was observed a few times. CDR3: CASSLYPPAGGFVKSYNEQFF. The CDR3, as DNA: TGTGCCAGCAGTTTATACCCTCCCGCAGGGGGTTTTGTGAAGTCGTACAATGAGCAGTTCTTC. The chain joins TRBV27 to TRBJ2-1; 7 bases match TRBD1. V lost 1 base, J lost 4 bases, and 22 bases stayed unmatched. Germline values: CDR1 MNHEY, CDR2 SMNVEV (reference sequence). The CDR3 totals 21 residues.

This clonotype occurred a few times. V is TRBV7-9 and J is TRBJ1-5, with 7 bases identical to TRBD1. With 5 bases clipped from V and 5 bases from J, the junction kept 6 bases outside the gene matches. This CDR3 has 14 residues. Per the germline V gene, CDR1 is SEHNR and CDR2 is FQNEAQ (reference sequence). Here the CDR3 reads CASSLGQPHQPQHF. CDR3 DNA sequence: TGTGCCAGCAGCCTGGGACAGCCACATCAGCCCCAGCATTTT.

This clonotype was picked up many times. CDR3 loop: CASSLLAGESDTQYF. CDR3 DNA sequence: TGCGCCAGCAGCTTATTAGCGGGGGAATCCGATACGCAGTATTTT. This rearrangement joins TRBV5-1 to TRBJ2-3; 9 bases agree with TRBD2. Per the germline V gene, CDR1 is SGHRS and CDR2 is YFSETQ. The CDR3 spans 15 residues. With 2 bases clipped from V and 6 bases from J, the junction kept 7 bases outside the gene matches.

The V gene is TRBV7-4, the J gene TRBJ2-1; 8 nucleotides match TRBD1. This CDR3 comprises 15 residues. Germline V gene lookup returns CDR1 SGHVT and CDR2 SQSDAQ. Losses at the gene ends were 2 bases for V and 8 bases for J; bases not matched to a gene: 8. The CDR3 nucleotides are TGTGCCAGCAGCTTATGGTGGACAGGGTTGGATGAGCAGTTCTTC. Protein: CASSLWWTGLDEQFF.

This chain connects TRBV7-6 to TRBJ2-7; 11 bases line up with TRBD1. The CDR3 is 14 amino acids. The trim removed 7 bases at V and 2 bases at J, leaving 4 bases unmatched. Germline V gives CDR1 SGHVS, CDR2 FNYEAQ. The CDR3: CASTQGQGAYEQYF. CDR3 nucleotides: TGTGCCAGCACCCAGGGACAGGGGGCCTACGAGCAGTACTTC. Supplemented by reference TRBV7-6 and TRBJ2-7, the full variable domain reads GAGVSQSPRYKVTKRGQDVALRCDPISGHVSLYWYRQALGQGPEFLTYFNYEAQQDKSGLPNDRFSAERPEGSISTLTIQRTEQRDSAMYRCASTQGQGAYEQYFGPGTRLTVT.

This clonotype has only a few counts. The rearrangement joins TRBV7-6 to TRBJ2-7; D is unclear. Per the germline V gene, CDR1 is SGHVS and CDR2 is FNYEAQ. This CDR3 spans 12 amino acids. V lost 2 bases and J lost 3, with 5 bases in between. CDR3 sequence reads: CASSLNYYEQYF. The CDR3 DNA reads as TGTGCCAGCAGCTTAAACTACTACGAGCAGTACTTC. Together with reference TRBV7-6 and TRBJ2-7, the CDR3 gives the full variable domain: GAGVSQSPRYKVTKRGQDVALRCDPISGHVSLYWYRQALGQGPEFLTYFNYEAQQDKSGLPNDRFSAERPEGSISTLTIQRTEQRDSAMYRCASSLNYYEQYFGPGTRLTVT.

This chain connects TRBV28 to TRBJ2-1, with 8 positions matching TRBD1. The germline V gene encodes CDR1 MDHEN and CDR2 SYDVKM. Trimming took 6 bases from V and 5 from J; bases not matched to a gene: 12. This CDR3 spans 16 amino acids. CDR3 sequence: CASRSKRQGINNEQFF. The CDR3 DNA is TGTGCCAGCAGATCTAAGAGACAGGGGATAAACAATGAGCAGTTCTTC.